The 3 T cell receptor beta chains listed next were all sequenced from one sample in a study of T cell changes during pregnancy in multiple sclerosis. The data were produced by immunoSEQ multiplex PCR, yet TCRdb's version contains in-frame clones alone and is incomplete. The data show approximately 44,000 clones, over 75% seen once. Sequencing used CD4+ T cells from peripheral blood mononuclear cells, obtained before pregnancy. Receptors originate from a female donor with multiple sclerosis, enrolled in a pregnancy study.

The V call is TRBV7-6, the J call TRBJ2-5; D possibly corresponds to TRBD1 (5 bases). Germline V gives CDR1 SGHVS, CDR2 FNYEAQ. The V and J ends lost 2 bases and 5 bases respectively, with 21 bases between them. The CDR3 is 17 amino acids. CDR3 nucleotides: TGTGCCAGCAGCTTAAATCCGGCAGGGCTGGCTGGGGAGACCCAGTACTTC. Its protein is CASSLNPAGLAGETQYF.

This chain joins TRBV15 and TRBJ2-7, with TRBD2 matching 9 bases. The V segment lost 1 base and the J segment 4 bases; nucleotides outside the gene matches: 2. Germline-derived CDR1 and CDR2 are LNHNV and YYDKDF (reference sequence). This CDR3 contains 14 residues. The CDR3 spells CATSRALAGYEQYF. CDR3 in DNA: TGTGCCACCAGCAGAGCTCTAGCGGGGTACGAGCAGTACTTC.

The chain uses TRBV6-5 and TRBJ1-1; D is ambiguous. CDR3 length: 14 amino acids. Germline V gives CDR1 MNHEY, CDR2 SVGAGI. The V end was cut by 2 bases, the J end by 1 base, with 8 bases between. CDR3 residues: CASSYMGRNTEAFF. The DNA of the CDR3 is TGTGCCAGCAGTTACATGGGCCGGAACACTGAAGCTTTCTTT.